This record looks at one T cell receptor (beta chain) sequence and its context. This clonotype turned up a few times. It lacks a known antigen. The record has no base qualities; no much larger clone is one base away. The data stem from a study of Graves' ophthalmopathy and Graves' hyperthyroidism (dated by TCRdb to 2017 to 2018). Looking at the study overall: Hyperthyroidism was defined as stable when no progression to ophthalmopathy occurred within 18 months of follow-up. Following sample collection, hyperthyroidism patients were given methimazole at a starting dose of 30 mg daily, and ophthalmopathy patients were given high-dose intravenous methylprednisolone. For independent validation, a separate cohort was made up of about 18 hyperthyroidism patients plus 17 patients who later progressed from hyperthyroidism to ophthalmopathy. T-cell repertoires of thyroid tissue and blood were compared in 5 or 6 hyperthyroidism patients. To tell Graves' ophthalmopathy apart from Graves' hyperthyroidism, and to predict which patients would progress to ophthalmopathy, the study relied on TCR beta repertoire signatures. To explore V-J signatures that separate ophthalmopathy from hyperthyroidism, a discovery set of about 100 patients was enrolled, consisting of 40 to 45 with ophthalmopathy and 55 to 65 with stable hyperthyroidism. In total, approximately 130 blood samples were TCR-sequenced: 43 ophthalmopathy, some 75 hyperthyroidism and roughly 17 hyperthyroidism-to-ophthalmopathy patients.

TCR beta CDR3 regions were amplified from RNA transcripts for repertoire sequencing. The first round of RT-PCR was done with HTBI primers and the Qiagen OneStep RT-PCR kit, and was followed by a second round of multiplex PCR, then size selection and purification. Libraries were sequenced paired-end with 100 bp reads on an Illumina HiSeq2000. The authors processed their data as follows. SOAPnuke was used to process the reads, removing any read that contained adapters or uncalled bases, had a mean Phred below 15, or lacked an exact match to the constant primer or identifier. COPE v1.2.5 was used to merge high-quality paired reads. Each unique nucleotide sequence was defined as a clonotype, and clonotypes were aligned to IMGT TRB V, D and J references with MiTCR v1.1. Only V-J combinations with frequency above 0.0001 were analysed, covering around 99% of repertoires. A TCR clonal expansion and chaos score per V-J combination was defined as the ratio of F50 clonal expansion to chaos observed in the TCRdist matrix. Welch's t-statistics and random forest were used to reduce the features to about a dozen V-J combinations, which were then used as input to a naive Bayes classifier. Thyroid-blood repertoire similarity was quantified with the Morisita-Horn index. The raw public reads went through TCRdb reprocessing: fastp at Q25, MiXCR clone calling, in-frame beta chains kept. When rows share a CDR3 protein, they turn into one entry using the most common DNA and genes. V and J calls and clone size were set by TCRdb, not the authors. This sample comprises about 1.2 million distinct CDR3 sequences, about 38% of them detected only once. Jointly, the top ten make up 11% of the sample.

Results and caveats for the whole study, not just this receptor: No statistical method was used to set the sample size in advance, and the investigators knew which group each participant was assigned to. In validation, the model predicted ophthalmopathy progression with about 71% sensitivity and roughly 72% specificity; more than ten predicted patients were CT-confirmed with GO in a median of around 6.5 months. Among expanded thyroid clonotypes with frequency above 0.001, most also showed up in blood, which suggests that blood repertoires may reflect the thyroid immune response. The 13-signature model separated ophthalmopathy from stable hyperthyroidism with approximately 90% sensitivity and almost 84% specificity in cross-validation, and 80%/75% in the test set.

The hyperthyroidism patients were 18 to 65 years old and newly diagnosed, with a disease duration of less than 2 months. Patients with other autoimmune diseases, uncontrolled infections, pregnancy or lactation were excluded. Diagnosis was based on clinical symptoms, serum thyroxine, TRAb, thyroid ultrasound and orbital computed tomography. Trizol reagent was used to extract the total RNA, and its quality was then checked on an Agilent 2100 Bioanalyzer. What was sequenced was peripheral blood or thyroid tissue (not recorded which). The sequence came from an adult man with Graves' hyperthyroidism.

The sequence in DNA is TGTGCCAGCGACGACGAGCTATCCTACGAGCAGTACTTC. This gives the protein CASDDELSYEQYF. The chain is made from TRBV6-2 or TRBV6-3 and TRBJ2-7; the D gene remains uncertain. From its cysteine to its phenylalanine, the CDR3 spans 13 amino acids. The entry retains the CDR3 DNA only, 39 bases that are in frame from base 1. CDR1 and CDR2 are drawn from the germline V gene: MNHEY, SVGEGT. The V and J ends are trimmed by 8 bases and 1 base, leaving 12 bases between them.